The entry that follows covers one T cell receptor (beta chain) sequence. Together with a sample-barcoded 5' primer, a J-beta primer mix was included in a second PCR lasting about 7 to 11 cycles. Each CDR3 protein gets one entry after TCRdb re-called the 5' RACE reads with MiXCR. There are approximately 780,000 distinct CDR3 sequences in the sample; 20% to 30% occur only once, and 3% lies in the top ten. The CDR3 sequence is 13 residues long. From germline, CDR1 is SQVTM and CDR2 ANQGSEA. The ends lost 2 bases at V and 6 bases at J; junction bases unmatched: 3. The sample comes from a study of blood T cells in healthy people across ages. These data were also filed under a second study, of T cells of mothers and their children.

The chain employs TRBV29-1 and TRBJ2-7, with 11 bases matching TRBD2. Sequencing was done on a sample of blood. The sequence came from a boy between 10 and 17 years old in good health. CDR3 sequence (DNA): TGCAGCGTTGAAAGTCTAGCGGGAGGCGAGCAGTACTTC. Its protein is CSVESLAGGEQYF.